The TCR beta chain under discussion was sequenced for a study of identical twins. TCRdb itself ran the 5' RACE reads through MiXCR, one entry per CDR3 protein. The table lists 300,000 or so distinct CDR3 sequences, 9.5% of them singletons, with 6% to 8.5% in the top ten. A few counts support this clonotype. This sample was shared with a second study, whose subject was yellow fever vaccine responses in identical twins.

The specimen sequenced was CD8+ T cells sorted from blood. The TCR sequence derives from a woman under 30 in good health.

The CDR3, as DNA: TGTGCCAGCAGTTACTCGCGTTCGACTAGCGGAATGATCGGGGAGCTGTTTTTT. Encoded protein: CASSYSRSTSGMIGELFF. The chain joins TRBV6-5 to TRBJ2-2; TRBD2 agrees at 9 bases. CDR1 and CDR2 from the germline V gene are MNHEY and SVGAGI. CDR3 length: 18 amino acids. Germline trimming cut 0 bases from V and 7 bases from J; bases unmatched to any gene: 12.